The entry below gives a single T cell receptor beta chain sequence along with its context. V was trimmed by 0 bases and J by 1 base, leaving 7 bases between them. This CDR3 is built from 15 residues. Germline V gene data show CDR1 as SEHNR and CDR2 as FQNEAQ (reference sequence). Via MiXCR, TCRdb re-called the 5' RACE reads, giving one row per CDR3 protein. Here the sample spans approximately 480,000 distinct CDR3 sequences, over 15% being singletons. This sample was included in a study of T-cell memory formation after mild COVID-19. This chain joins TRBV7-9 and TRBJ2-4; D gene ambiguous. This sequence was found in an adult woman who had mild COVID-19 (a few samples of this study predate the infection). Cell type and time point are not known. Sequencing input: PBMCs or a T cell subset sorted from them (not recorded which). CDR3 sequence: CASSLATAAKNIQYF. The CDR3 DNA follows: TGTGCCAGCAGCTTAGCGACTGCCGCCAAAAACATTCAGTACTTC.